What follows is one TCR beta chain and its context. Its specificity is unknown. The sample holds other DNA sequences that translate to the same CDR3. This sample is drawn from a study of shared clonotypes between healthy human individuals. Study results and caveats: Clonotypes that were shared across a few donors made up around 5% of naive CD4 clonotypes.

Naive CD8 populations comprised CD45RO-negative cells positively selected for CCR7, excluding terminally differentiated effector memory CD45RA+ cells. Evenly divided among several immunoSEQ plates was the genomic DNA of each subset. Measured with immunoSEQ multiplex PCR; TCRdb has only the in-frame clones, and not every one. This repertoire shows some 2.1 million clones, about 94% found once; its top ten account for 0.85% to 1.3%. Germline lookup yields CDR1 MNHEY and CDR2 SVGAGI. V lost 6 bases and J 0 bases, leaving 8 bases between the germline ends. The CDR3 has 13 residues. The sequencing sample was made of naive CD8+ T cells sorted from blood. The sequence came from a man in his late teens or twenties in good health. The rearrangement links TRBV6-5 to TRBJ1-1, with D tentatively TRBD1 (5 bases). CDR3 coding DNA: TGTGCCAGCAGCCCGGGGGTGAACACTGAAGCTTTCTTT. This gives the protein CASSPGVNTEAFF.